This T cell receptor (beta chain) appears in the sequencing data of a study of CD8+ T cells in alopecia areata. Points from the study as a whole: Compared with normal scalp, lesional scalp had higher clonality and more expanded CD8+ clones.

The investigators collected lesional scalp punch biopsies and peripheral blood from alopecia areata patients. PBMCs yielded sorted CD4+ and CD8+ T cells. A few counts support this clone. Its antigen is as yet unknown. cDNA prepared by RNA extraction and subsequent reverse transcription served as the template for sequencing. Data came from immunoSEQ multiplex PCR; TCRdb stores just in-frame clones and leaves some out. The profile covers about 150,000 clones, with 45% to 60% appearing a single time and less than 20% taken by the ten largest. Germline values: CDR1 SGHTA, CDR2 FQGTGA. This CDR3 contains 13 residues. With 1 base removed from V and 8 bases from J, the gap between germline ends came to 9 bases.

This clonotype was obtained from a human donor with alopecia areata. This specimen consisted of CD8+ T cells sorted from blood, obtained at week 0. The chain recombines TRBV7-3 with TRBJ2-1, with TRBD1 as a possible D gene (6 bases). CDR3 in amino acids: CASSLMGADEQFF. The CDR3 DNA reads TGTGCCAGCAGCTTAATGGGGGCGGATGAGCAGTTCTTC.